The 25 T cell receptor beta chains presented below share a single source sample, sequenced in a study of T-cell memory formation after mild COVID-19 (dated by TCRdb to about 2021). The library was generated by 5' RACE. Sequencing took place on an Illumina NovaSeq 6000. TCRdb ran its own pipeline on the public reads, namely fastp trimming at Q25 and MiXCR clone calling, and kept in-frame beta chains. Rows are unified per CDR3 protein, each entry keeping the most common DNA and genes. The sample has fewer than 650,000 distinct CDR3 sequences on record, about a fifth of them singletons. The ten largest account for roughly 8.1% of the sample. The sample was PBMCs or a T cell subset sorted from them (not recorded which). The receptors derive from an adult woman who had mild COVID-19 (a few samples of this study predate the infection). The sample titles of this study are shuffled in the database, so cell type and time point are left out; the donor was told from shared clones.

In this sample, this clonotype turned up a few times. This chain joins TRBV7-9 and TRBJ2-1; D not certain. The V gene lost 1 base and the J gene lost 7 bases, with 23 bases spanning the gap. This CDR3 contains 18 residues. Germline CDR1 is SEHNR and CDR2 is FQNEAQ (reference sequence). In nucleotides, the CDR3 is TGTGCCAGCAGCTTAGAAGGTTTTCTGAAGGGAAAAAGGAATGAGCAGTTCTTC. Protein sequence: CASSLEGFLKGKRNEQFF.

This clonotype was counted at least ten times. Here the CDR3 DNA reads TGCAGTGCTAGAGCGTATAACAGTGACTATGGCTACACCTTC. It codes for CSARAYNSDYGYTF. The V gene is TRBV20-1, the J gene TRBJ1-2; no clear D. Trimming took off 1 base at V and 3 bases at J, with 12 bases between the two ends. The CDR3 spans 14 residues. The germline V gene has CDR1 DFQATT and CDR2 SNEGSKA (reference sequence).

V and J are TRBV20-1 and TRBJ2-7; D call uncertain. The length of the CDR3 is 11 residues. Between the trimmed V and J ends, which lost 5 bases and 3 bases, there was a span of 8 bases. The germline CDR1 and CDR2 sequences are DFQATT and SNEGSKA (reference sequence). The CDR3 reads CSAVSGYEQYF. CDR3 DNA sequence: TGCAGTGCTGTCTCTGGCTACGAGCAGTACTTC.

This clonotype was counted only a few times. The chain carries TRBV7-9 and TRBJ1-6, with D unclear. The CDR3 totals 13 residues. V was trimmed by 5 bases and J by 9 bases, leaving 11 bases between them. CDR1 SEHNR and CDR2 FQNEAQ come from the germline V gene (reference sequence). CDR3 loop: CASSPADSSPLHF. Written as DNA, the CDR3 is TGTGCCAGCAGCCCGGCGGATAGTTCACCCCTCCACTTT.

The rearrangement uses TRBV7-2 and TRBJ2-3; TRBD1 is a possible D gene (6 bases). This CDR3 spans 13 amino acids. V was clipped by 5 bases and J by 4 bases, with 10 bases between them. Looked up from germline, CDR1 is SGHTA and CDR2 is FQGNSA. This CDR3 reads CASSPGEPDTQYF. The DNA of the CDR3 is TGTGCCAGCAGCCCAGGGGAGCCAGATACGCAGTATTTT.

This chain links TRBV28 with TRBJ2-3; TRBD1 aligns across 8 bases. Trimming at V came to 4 bases and at J to 6 bases, leaving 9 bases not matched to a gene. The germline gives CDR1 MDHEN, CDR2 SYDVKM. The CDR3 is made up of 15 amino acids. This chain's CDR3 is CASSSAGGASDTQYF. Here the CDR3 DNA reads TGTGCCAGCAGTTCAGCAGGGGGCGCGTCCGATACGCAGTATTTT.

This sequence joins TRBV7-9 and TRBJ1-1; the D is unclear. The CDR3 is 14 amino acids. Germline-derived CDR1 and CDR2 are SEHNR and FQNEAQ (reference sequence). Trimming took 3 bases from V and 6 from J, leaving 14 bases between them. The CDR3 here is CASSFWGLDSEAFF. CDR3 bases: TGTGCCAGCAGCTTCTGGGGTCTTGACTCTGAAGCTTTCTTT.

This clonotype was counted a few times. V gene TRBV4-3 combines with J gene TRBJ1-5; a possible D gene is TRBD1 (5 bases). The length of the CDR3 is 13 residues. V was shortened by 0 bases and J by 7 bases, with 7 bases between the two germline ends. Germline V CDR1 and CDR2: LGHNA, YSLEER. DNA for the CDR3: TGCGCCAGCAGCCAAGACAGGGTACAGCCCCAGCATTTT. Translation gives CASSQDRVQPQHF.

A few counts support this clonotype. The chain has TRBV14 and TRBJ2-5, with D possibly being TRBD1 (6 bases). V dropped 4 bases and J dropped 0 bases, with 12 bases sitting between them. The CDR3 length is 15 residues. The germline V gene has CDR1 SGHDN and CDR2 FVKESK. Written as DNA, the CDR3 is TGTGCCAGCAGCCGAGGACAGACCTACCAAGAGACCCAGTACTTC. Protein: CASSRGQTYQETQYF.

This clonotype was recorded many times. The rearrangement joins TRBV20-1 to TRBJ1-3; a weak D match, TRBD1 (6 bases). Germline values: CDR1 DFQATT, CDR2 SNEGSKA (reference sequence). The CDR3 runs to 15 residues. Trimming took 5 bases from V and 4 from J, leaving 18 bases between them. For the CDR3, the DNA is TGCAGTGCTTTGACCCTACAGGGTTTCGGAAACACCATATATTTT. Residues: CSALTLQGFGNTIYF.

V usage is TRBV20-1 and J usage is TRBJ1-5, with D unresolved. V was shortened by 2 bases and J by 2 bases, with 7 bases between the two germline ends. Germline-derived CDR1 and CDR2 are DFQATT and SNEGSKA (reference sequence). The CDR3 runs 13 residues. The CDR3 region has the DNA TGCAGTGCTAGAAATGGGGGCAATCAGCCCCAGCATTTT. It is translated as CSARNGGNQPQHF.

This clonotype showed up just a few times. The rearrangement uses TRBV12-3 or TRBV12-4 and TRBJ2-6; no reliable D call. Trimming stripped 3 bases from V and 2 bases from J, with 5 bases between. The CDR3 has 14 residues. The CDR3 DNA is TGTGCCAGCAGTTTTTCTGCTGGGGCCAACGTCCTGACTTTC. Amino acids: CASSFSAGANVLTF.

The chain couples TRBV9 to TRBJ2-6, with TRBD1 matching over 8 bases. Looked up from germline, CDR1 is SGDLS and CDR2 is YYNGEE. This CDR3 comprises 16 residues. V shed 0 bases and J 1 base; nucleotides not matched to a gene: 0. CDR3 nucleotides: TGTGCCAGCAGCGTAGGACAGGGGTCTGGGGCCAACGTCCTGACTTTC. Translated, it gives CASSVGQGSGANVLTF.

This CDR3 is CAWSPKRVSRGYTF. Written as DNA, the CDR3 is TGTGCCTGGAGTCCCAAAAGGGTTTCGCGTGGCTACACCTTC. The J gene is TRBJ1-2, the V gene TRBV30; the D is unclear. This CDR3 has 14 residues. The V gene lost 2 bases and the J gene lost 7 bases, with 17 bases spanning the gap. CDR1 GTSNPN and CDR2 SVGIG come from the germline V gene (reference sequence).

The chain joins TRBV10-3 to TRBJ1-5; D may be TRBD1 (6 bases). Germline V gene sequence: CDR1 ENHRY, CDR2 SYGVKD. V lost 7 bases and J lost 0, with 10 bases in between. This CDR3 has 14 residues. CDR3 in amino acids: CAIKDSSSNQPQHF. In DNA form, the CDR3 reads TGTGCCATCAAGGACAGTTCTAGCAATCAGCCCCAGCATTTT.

The chain combines TRBV20-1 with TRBJ2-5, with D possibly being TRBD1 or TRBD2 (5 bases each). The ends were cut back, 3 bases at V and 0 bases at J, with 11 bases in the middle. The CDR3 has 14 amino acids. Germline V gives CDR1 DFQATT, CDR2 SNEGSKA (reference sequence). The CDR3 is CSASSPGHQETQYF. In nucleotides, the CDR3 is TGCAGTGCTAGTTCTCCGGGACACCAAGAGACCCAGTACTTC.

The rearrangement joins TRBV7-8 to TRBJ2-5; TRBD2 aligns across 8 bases. The CDR3 extends over 15 amino acids. The V and J ends lost 7 bases and 14 bases, in that order; junction bases with no gene match: 21. Germline loops: CDR1 SGHVS, CDR2 FQNEAQ. The CDR3 sequence is CASIRARGLGGLSYF. The CDR3 DNA follows: TGTGCCAGCATAAGAGCCCGGGGACTAGGAGGGCTAAGCTACTTC.

This clonotype was seen a few times. The rearrangement joins TRBV5-1 to TRBJ2-1; perhaps D is TRBD1 or TRBD2 (5 bases each). Germline CDR1 SGHRS, CDR2 YFSETQ. This CDR3 is built from 15 residues. Trimming stripped 4 bases from V and 7 bases from J, with 18 bases between. CDR3 sequence (DNA): TGCGCCAGCAGCGGGGGACGAAGCCTGTTGAATGAGCAGTTCTTC. Encoded protein: CASSGGRSLLNEQFF.

The J gene is TRBJ1-4, the V gene TRBV7-2, with D perhaps TRBD1 (6 bases). The length of the CDR3 is 12 residues. The V gene's germline CDR1 is SGHTA and CDR2 FQGNSA. Trimming took off 5 bases at V and 14 bases at J, with 15 bases between the two ends. In nucleotides, the CDR3 is TGTGCCAGCAGCCTGGGGGGCAGCAGGCTGTTTTTT. Protein: CASSLGGSRLFF.

Ten or more counts support this clonotype. This chain uses TRBV20-1 with TRBJ2-5, with D possibly matching TRBD2 (6 bases). Germline loops: CDR1 DFQATT, CDR2 SNEGSKA (reference sequence). Between the trimmed V and J ends, which lost 0 bases and 5 bases, there was a span of 13 bases. The CDR3 has 14 residues. The CDR3 region has the DNA TGCAGTGCTAGAGACGGGGGTCTTTGGGAGACCCAGTACTTC. Protein: CSARDGGLWETQYF.

The table lists this clonotype with many counts. The V call is TRBV4-2, the J call TRBJ1-6; TRBD1 matches at 7 bases. With 6 bases clipped from V and 5 bases from J, the junction kept 4 bases outside the gene matches. Germline CDR1 LGHNA, CDR2 YNFKEQ. The CDR3 loop spans 14 amino acids. The CDR3 here is CASRWGTDNSPLHF. The CDR3 nucleotides are TGTGCCAGCAGATGGGGGACAGATAATTCACCCCTCCACTTT.

This clonotype has a handful of counts. The chain uses TRBV7-9 and TRBJ2-2; the D is unclear. CDR3 length: 16 residues. V lost 2 bases, J lost 1 base, and 11 bases lay in between. The V gene's germline CDR1 is SEHNR and CDR2 FQNEAQ (reference sequence). CDR3 coding DNA: TGTGCCAGCAGCTTACTGGGCCAGCTGAACACCGGGGAGCTGTTTTTT. This sequence encodes CASSLLGQLNTGELFF. The variable domain in full, completed from reference TRBV7-9 and TRBJ2-2, reads DTGVSQNPRHKITKRGQNVTFRCDPISEHNRLYWYRQTLGQGPEFLTYFQNEAQLEKSRLLSDRFSAERPKGSFSTLEIQRTEQGDSAMYLCASSLLGQLNTGELFFGEGSRLTVL.

CDR3: CASSPLPQGSYSGANVLTF. CDR3 nucleotides: TGTGCCAGCTCACCACTTCCCCAGGGCTCCTACTCTGGGGCCAACGTCCTGACTTTC. The chain is built from TRBV18 and TRBJ2-6, with TRBD1 as a possible D gene (5 bases). Trimming shortened V by 1 base and J by 0 bases, and 16 bases separated the two germline ends. Germline loops: CDR1 KGHSH, CDR2 LQKENI. The CDR3 extends over 19 amino acids.

The rearrangement links TRBV7-9 to TRBJ1-1, with D hard to call. CDR3 length equals 16 residues. Trimming pared 5 bases from V and 3 bases from J, leaving 19 bases between. Germline V gives CDR1 SEHNR, CDR2 FQNEAQ (reference sequence). CDR3 residues: CASSQDGSGRDTEAFF. CDR3 coding DNA: TGTGCCAGCAGCCAAGACGGTTCCGGTAGGGACACTGAAGCTTTCTTT. Using reference TRBV7-9 and TRBJ1-1 for the parts outside the CDR3, the full variable domain is DTGVSQNPRHKITKRGQNVTFRCDPISEHNRLYWYRQTLGQGPEFLTYFQNEAQLEKSRLLSDRFSAERPKGSFSTLEIQRTEQGDSAMYLCASSQDGSGRDTEAFFGQGTRLTVV.

This clonotype has only a few counts. The J gene is TRBJ2-7, the V gene TRBV6-5; 12 bases align to TRBD1. V lost 8 bases and J lost 0; bases outside the gene matches: 17. CDR3 size: 19 residues. Per germline, CDR1 MNHEY and CDR2 SVGAGI. In DNA, the CDR3 is TGTGCCAGCTGTCCAGGGGCCGGGACAGGGGGCCCAAACTCCTACGAGCAGTACTTC. Translation: CASCPGAGTGGPNSYEQYF.